What follows is one T cell receptor beta chain and its context. What it binds is unknown. The data originate from a study of cytomegalovirus exposure and HLA in healthy donors. Study results and caveats: Roughly uniform sequencing depth across donors was assumed, possibly incorrectly.

Unmatched junction bases numbered 14, after V lost 3 bases and J lost 8 bases. Per the germline V gene, CDR1 is SGHRS and CDR2 is YFSETQ. The CDR3 extends over 16 amino acids. Primers included in the PCR were 60 Vbeta and 13 Jbeta primers. Repertoires were generated with immunoSEQ multiplex PCR, while TCRdb's copy carries only in-frame clones and drops some. In the table there are under 200,000 clones, about 80% of which are singletons. Sequenced input: PBMCs. The gene calls are TRBV5-1 and TRBJ2-1, with 7 bases that match TRBD2. The origin of this receptor is a woman in her fifties or sixties in good health and CMV-seropositive. CDR3 bases: TGCGCCAGCAGCTACTCCGGGGGGAGCCGTGGCGATGAGCAGTTCTTC. It specifies CASSYSGGSRGDEQFF.